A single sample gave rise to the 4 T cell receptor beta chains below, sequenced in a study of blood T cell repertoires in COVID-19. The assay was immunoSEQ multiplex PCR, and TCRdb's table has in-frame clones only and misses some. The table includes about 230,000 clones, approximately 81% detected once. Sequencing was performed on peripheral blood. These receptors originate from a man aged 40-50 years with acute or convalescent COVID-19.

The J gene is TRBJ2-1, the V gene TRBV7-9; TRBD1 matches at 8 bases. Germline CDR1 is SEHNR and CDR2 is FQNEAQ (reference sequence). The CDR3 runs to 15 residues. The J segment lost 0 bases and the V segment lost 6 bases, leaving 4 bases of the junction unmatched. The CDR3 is CASRLGQGSYNEQFF. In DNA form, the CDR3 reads TGTGCCAGCAGACTAGGACAGGGCTCCTACAATGAGCAGTTCTTC.

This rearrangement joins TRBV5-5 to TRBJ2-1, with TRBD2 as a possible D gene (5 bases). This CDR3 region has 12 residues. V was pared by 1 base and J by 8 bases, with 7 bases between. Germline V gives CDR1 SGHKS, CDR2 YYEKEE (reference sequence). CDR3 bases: TGTGCCAGCAGCTTGTACGGGGATGAGCAGTTCTTC. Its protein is CASSLYGDEQFF.

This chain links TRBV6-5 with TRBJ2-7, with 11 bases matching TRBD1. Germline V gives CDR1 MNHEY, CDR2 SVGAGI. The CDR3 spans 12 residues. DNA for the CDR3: TGTGTCGCCGGGACAGGGGGTCGAGAGCAGTACTTC. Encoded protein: CVAGTGGREQYF.

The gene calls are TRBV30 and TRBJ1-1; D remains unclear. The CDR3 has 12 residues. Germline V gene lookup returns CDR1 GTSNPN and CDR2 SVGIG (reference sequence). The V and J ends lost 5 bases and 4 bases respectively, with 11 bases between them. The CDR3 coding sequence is TGTGCCTGGGGCGGGGTTACCACTGAAGCTTTCTTT. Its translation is CAWGGVTTEAFF.